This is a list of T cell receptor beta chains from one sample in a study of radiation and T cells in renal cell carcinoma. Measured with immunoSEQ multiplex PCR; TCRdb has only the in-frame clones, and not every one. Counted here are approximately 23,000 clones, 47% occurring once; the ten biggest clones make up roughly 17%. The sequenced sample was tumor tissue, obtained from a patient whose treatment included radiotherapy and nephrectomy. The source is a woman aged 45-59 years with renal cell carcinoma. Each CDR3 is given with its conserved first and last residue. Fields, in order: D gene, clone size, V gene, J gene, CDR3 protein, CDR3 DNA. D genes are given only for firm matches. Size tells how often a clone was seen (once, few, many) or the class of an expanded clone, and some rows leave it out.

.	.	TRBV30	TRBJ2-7	CAWKALTYEQYF	TGTGCCTGGAAGGCCCTAACCTACGAGCAGTACTTC
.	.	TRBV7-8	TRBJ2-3	CASSLAYRERNTQYF	TGTGCCAGCAGCTTAGCCTACAGGGAAAGGAATACGCAGTATTTT
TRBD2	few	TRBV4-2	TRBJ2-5	CASSQVFLAGDRDQETQYF	TGTGCCAGCAGCCAAGTTTTTCTAGCGGGGGACCGGGATCAAGAGACCCAGTACTTC
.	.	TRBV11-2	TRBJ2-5	CASSQDRGETQYF	TGTGCCAGCAGCCAGGACAGAGGAGAGACCCAGTACTTC
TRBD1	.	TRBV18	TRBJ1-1	CASSPSDREAFF	TGTGCCAGCTCACCCTCGGACAGGGAAGCTTTCTTT
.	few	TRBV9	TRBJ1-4	CASSVGQINEKLFF	TGTGCCAGCAGCGTAGGGCAGATAAATGAAAAACTGTTTTTT
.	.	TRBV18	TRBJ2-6	CASSPRRGLPSGANVLTF	TGTGCCAGCTCACCCCGAAGGGGTCTACCCTCTGGGGCCAACGTCCTGACTTTC
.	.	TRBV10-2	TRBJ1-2	CASSESKTVIGYTF	TGCGCCAGCAGTGAGTCGAAGACCGTCATTGGCTACACCTTC
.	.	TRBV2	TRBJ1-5	CASSEARTVSNQPQHF	TGTGCCAGCAGTGAAGCGCGGACGGTTAGCAATCAGCCCCAGCATTTT
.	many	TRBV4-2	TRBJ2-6	CASSQGNGVVLTF	TGTGCCAGCAGCCAAGGTAACGGGGTCGTCCTGACTTTC
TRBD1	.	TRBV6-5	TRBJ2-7	CAASGGYEQYF	TGTGCCGCGTCAGGGGGCTACGAGCAGTACTTC
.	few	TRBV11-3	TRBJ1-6	CASSLDREAPLHF	TGTGCCAGCAGCTTAGATCGGGAGGCACCCCTCCACTTT
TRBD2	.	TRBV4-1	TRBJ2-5	CASSRAGVVGQETQYF	TGCGCCAGCAGCCGCGCGGGGGTGGTCGGACAAGAGACCCAGTACTTC
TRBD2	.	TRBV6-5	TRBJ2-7	CASRAGGSYEQYF	TGTGCCAGCAGGGCGGGGGGGAGCTACGAGCAGTACTTC
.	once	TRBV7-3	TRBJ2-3	CASSSQIRADTQYF	TGTGCCAGCAGCTCCCAGATTCGTGCAGATACGCAGTATTTT
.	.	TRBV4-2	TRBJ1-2	CASSPRDRNGYTF	TGTGCCAGCAGCCCCAGAGACAGAAATGGCTACACCTTC
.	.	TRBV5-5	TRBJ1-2	CASTGTDGYTF	TGTGCCAGCACCGGGACGGATGGCTACACCTTC
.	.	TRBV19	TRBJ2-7	CASSIGITGIYEQYF	TGTGCCAGTAGTATTGGGATTACAGGGATCTACGAGCAGTACTTC
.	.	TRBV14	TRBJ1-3	CASSQVGNTIYF	TGTGCCAGCAGCCAAGTAGGAAACACCATATATTTT
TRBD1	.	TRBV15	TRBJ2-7	CATSTRGQGAREQYF	TGTGCCACCAGCACCCGGGGACAGGGGGCTCGGGAGCAGTACTTC
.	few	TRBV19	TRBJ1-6	CASSMRAGSNSPLHF	TGTGCCAGTAGTATGAGGGCAGGGTCTAACTCACCCCTCCACTTT
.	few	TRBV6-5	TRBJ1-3	CASSKRDLSGNTIYF	TGTGCCAGCAGTAAACGGGACCTCTCTGGAAACACCATATATTTT
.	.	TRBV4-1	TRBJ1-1	CASSQDRRGMNTEAFF	TGCGCCAGCAGCCAAGATCGGAGGGGCATGAACACTGAAGCTTTCTTT
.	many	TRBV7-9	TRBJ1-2	CASSLAGNYGYTF	TGTGCCAGCAGCTTAGCTGGTAACTATGGCTACACCTTC
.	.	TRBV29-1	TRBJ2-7	CSVVLAPSPYEQYF	TGCAGCGTTGTACTGGCCCCGAGCCCCTACGAGCAGTACTTC
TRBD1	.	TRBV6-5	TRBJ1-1	CASSTLDRGNTEAFF	TGTGCCAGCAGTACCCTGGACAGGGGGAACACTGAAGCTTTCTTT
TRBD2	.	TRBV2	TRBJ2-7	CASWVAGHYEQYF	TGTGCCAGCTGGGTAGCGGGGCATTACGAGCAGTACTTC
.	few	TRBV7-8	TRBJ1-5	CASRAGTINQPQHF	TGTGCCAGCAGGGCGGGAACGATCAATCAGCCCCAGCATTTT
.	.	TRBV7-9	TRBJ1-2	CASSSGSGGANYGYTF	TGTGCCAGCAGCTCCGGCTCCGGGGGCGCAAACTATGGCTACACCTTC
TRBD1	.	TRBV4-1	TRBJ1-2	CASSQDHDRDYGYTF	TGCGCCAGCAGCCAAGATCACGACAGGGACTATGGCTACACCTTC
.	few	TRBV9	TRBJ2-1	CASSSRLEQFF	TGTGCCAGCAGCTCTCGCTTAGAGCAGTTCTTC
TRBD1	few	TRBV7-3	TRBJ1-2	CASSLRGTGGNYGYTF	TGTGCCAGCAGCTTAAGAGGGACAGGGGGCAACTATGGCTACACCTTC
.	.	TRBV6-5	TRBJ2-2	CASRAGPRTTGELFF	TGTGCCAGCAGAGCCGGCCCCAGGACCACCGGGGAGCTGTTTTTT
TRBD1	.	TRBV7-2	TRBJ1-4	CASSSRDRNEKLFF	TGTGCCAGCAGCTCCCGGGACAGGAATGAAAAACTGTTTTTT
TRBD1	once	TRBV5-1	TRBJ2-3	CASSLSPGTVSTDTQYF	TGCGCCAGCAGCTTGTCGCCCGGGACAGTTAGCACAGATACGCAGTATTTT
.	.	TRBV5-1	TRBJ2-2	CASTGAGENTGELFF	TGCGCCAGCACCGGTGCCGGAGAAAACACCGGGGAGCTGTTTTTT
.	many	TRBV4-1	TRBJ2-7	CASSHPGHSTYEQYF	TGCGCCAGCAGCCATCCGGGACACAGCACTTACGAGCAGTACTTC
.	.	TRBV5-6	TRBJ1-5	CASSFSSGVSNQPQHF	TGTGCCAGCAGCTTTAGCAGTGGAGTTAGCAATCAGCCCCAGCATTTT
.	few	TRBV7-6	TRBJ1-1	CASSLGPPGAEAFF	TGTGCCAGCAGCTTAGGGCCGCCGGGGGCTGAAGCTTTCTTT
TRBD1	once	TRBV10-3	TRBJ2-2	CAIPAARIVDRGTGELFF	TGTGCCATCCCAGCGGCCCGAATCGTCGACAGGGGGACCGGGGAGCTGTTTTTT
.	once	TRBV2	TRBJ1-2	CASSEMGGGGNGYTF	TGTGCCAGCAGTGAAATGGGCGGAGGAGGGAATGGCTACACCTTC
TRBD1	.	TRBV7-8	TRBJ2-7	CASTPGQGAYEQYF	TGTGCCAGCACTCCGGGACAGGGGGCCTACGAGCAGTACTTC
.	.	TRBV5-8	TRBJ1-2	CASSLATGAFDYGYTF	TGTGCCAGCAGCTTGGCCACGGGTGCTTTCGACTATGGCTACACCTTC
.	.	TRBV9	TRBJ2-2	CASSRQTGELFF	TGTGCCAGCAGCCGTCAAACCGGGGAGCTGTTTTTT
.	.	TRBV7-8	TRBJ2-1	CASSFSSGYYNEQFF	TGTGCCAGCAGCTTTAGTAGCGGATATTACAATGAGCAGTTCTTC
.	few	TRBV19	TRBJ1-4	CASSIATANEKLFF	TGTGCCAGTAGTATTGCTACGGCTAATGAAAAACTGTTTTTT
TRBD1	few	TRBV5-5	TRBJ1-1	CASSRQGRNTEAFF	TGTGCCAGCAGTCGACAGGGGAGGAACACTGAAGCTTTCTTT
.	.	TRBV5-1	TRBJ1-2	CASSLDGSGYTF	TGCGCCAGCAGCTTGGATGGGTCCGGCTACACCTTC
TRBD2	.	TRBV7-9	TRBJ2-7	CASSLDQRGGTYEQYF	TGTGCCAGCAGCTTAGACCAGCGGGGGGGAACCTACGAGCAGTACTTC
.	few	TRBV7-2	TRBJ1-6	CASSHGLGRNSPLHF	TGTGCCAGCAGCCATGGTCTCGGTCGGAATTCACCCCTCCACTTT
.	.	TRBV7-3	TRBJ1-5	CASSYLVGQPQHF	TGTGCCAGCAGCTACTTAGTAGGTCAGCCCCAGCATTTT
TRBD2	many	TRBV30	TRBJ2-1	CAWSVLSAGISYNEQFF	TGTGCCTGGAGTGTACTCTCAGCGGGGATCTCCTACAATGAGCAGTTCTTC
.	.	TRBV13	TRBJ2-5	CASSTHGETQYF	TGTGCCAGCAGCACACACGGGGAGACCCAGTACTTC
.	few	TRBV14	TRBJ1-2	CASSQGVLYGYTF	TGTGCCAGCAGCCAAGGAGTGCTCTATGGCTACACCTTC
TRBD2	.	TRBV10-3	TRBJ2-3	CAISQLAGAIQDTQYF	TGTGCCATCAGCCAACTAGCGGGGGCCATCCAAGATACGCAGTATTTT